This is a list of T cell receptor beta chains from one sample in a study of OX40 agonist ivuxolimab in advanced cancers. This table comes from immunoSEQ multiplex PCR, and its TCRdb copy is limited to in-frame clones, with some not included. This sample yields about 21,000 clones, of which 83% are seen a single time; over 15% belongs to the top ten. The specimen comprised CD4+ or CD8+ T cells sorted from blood, sampled in a trial of the OX40 agonist ivuxolimab. The receptors were sampled from an adult with an advanced solid tumor such as melanoma, head and neck, liver or kidney cancer. Each CDR3 is given with its conserved first and last residue. A D gene is named only where the DNA matches it firmly. Clone size is shown for a subset of rows, as once, few, many or a class of expanded clone.

d_call j_call v_call clone_size cdr3_nt cdr3_aa
NA TRBJ1-1 TRBV9 NA TGTGCCAGCAGCCCCCTATTTGGGGGGGAGTTCTCTGAAGCTTTCTTT CASSPLFGGEFSEAFF
NA TRBJ2-7 TRBV9 NA TGTGCCAGCAGCGAGGGGGATGGCTACGAGCAGTACTTC CASSEGDGYEQYF
NA TRBJ2-6 TRBV7-7 NA TGTGCCAGCAGCGGAGTCTTAGTGCCACAAAGTCGGGCCAACGTCCTGACTTTC CASSGVLVPQSRANVLTF
TRBD2 TRBJ2-7 TRBV4-2 NA TGTGCCAGCAGCCCAGGGTCGGGGACTAGCGGGAGTGAGCAGTACTTC CASSPGSGTSGSEQYF
NA TRBJ1-6 TRBV2 NA TGTGCCAGCAGTGAAGGGGATTCACCCCTCCACTTT CASSEGDSPLHF
NA TRBJ1-1 TRBV19 few TGTGCCAGTAGTATATCCCCCGGGCTCACTGAAGCTTTCTTT CASSISPGLTEAFF
NA TRBJ2-1 TRBV5-4 NA TGTGCCAGCAGCTCCACTCGGGGGCGAAATGAGCAGTTCTTC CASSSTRGRNEQFF
NA TRBJ2-5 TRBV18 few TGTGCCAGCTCACCACCGTTCGGCCGAAGGGAAGAGACCCAGTACTTC CASSPPFGRREETQYF
NA TRBJ1-2 TRBV7-9 large TGTGCCAGCAGCTTCTGGGGGCGGGACTATGGCTACACCTTC CASSFWGRDYGYTF
TRBD1 TRBJ2-1 TRBV9 once TGTGCCAGCAGCCCCGGGACAGGGGGCGATGAGCAGTTCTTC CASSPGTGGDEQFF
NA TRBJ1-5 TRBV6-1 few TGTGCCAGCATCGATACGGGCTCTCAGCCCCAGCATTTT CASIDTGSQPQHF
TRBD1 TRBJ1-2 TRBV29-1 NA TGCAGCGTTGTTGACAGGGGGAATGGCTACACCTTC CSVVDRGNGYTF
TRBD1 TRBJ1-5 TRBV15 few TGTGCCACCAGCAGATCGGGACAGGGTGATCAGCCCCAGCATTTT CATSRSGQGDQPQHF